Below, 21 T cell receptor beta chains from the same sample are listed, as sequenced in a study of blood T cells in healthy people across ages. Through a sample-barcoded 5' primer and a J-beta primer mix, a second PCR was run for about 6 to 11 cycles. MiXCR, applied by TCRdb to the 5' RACE reads, yields one record per CDR3 protein. The sample has 1.5 million to 2 million distinct CDR3 sequences, about 28% seen once. The sequencing sample was made of blood. The receptor source for this set is a woman younger than 45 in good health.

About this clonotype: This may arise from a read error, as a much more abundant clone is one base away. The chain combines TRBV15 with TRBJ2-5, with D possibly being TRBD2 (5 bases). The CDR3 contains 16 residues. Germline loops: CDR1 LNHNV, CDR2 YYDKDF (reference sequence). The ends were cut back, 0 bases at V and 11 bases at J, with 22 bases in the middle. CDR3 coding DNA: TGTGCCACCAGCAGAGATTCGGGGAGCAGAATCAATGAGCAGTACTTC. Its translation: CATSRDSGSRINEQYF.

This clonotype was seen ten or more times. This chain uses TRBV5-1 with TRBJ2-7; D unclear. V lost 1 base to trimming and J lost 5 bases, with 13 bases between them. Per the germline V gene, CDR1 is SGHRS and CDR2 is YFSETQ. This CDR3 region has 14 residues. The DNA for the CDR3 is TGCGCCAGCAGCTTGACGACCACTTCCGACGAGCAGTACTTC. Its translation: CASSLTTTSDEQYF. The complete variable domain, with remaining parts taken from reference TRBV5-1 and TRBJ2-7, reads KAGVTQTPRYLIKTRGQQVTLSCSPISGHRSVSWYQQTPGQGLQFLFEYFSETQRNKGNFPGRFSGRQFSNSRSEMNVSTLELGDSALYLCASSLTTTSDEQYFGPGTRLTVT.

The rearrangement joins TRBV7-2 to TRBJ2-1; TRBD2 aligns across 11 bases. Germline assignment: CDR1 SGHTA and CDR2 FQGNSA. V lost 0 bases to trimming and J lost 8 bases; unmatched junction nucleotides: 6. The CDR3 spans 16 residues. CDR3 region: CASSLATSGTSDEQFF. The CDR3 coding sequence is TGTGCCAGCAGCTTAGCGACTAGCGGGACTTCGGATGAGCAGTTCTTC. Full variable domain (outside the CDR3, taken from reference TRBV7-2 and TRBJ2-1): GAGVSQSPSNKVTEKGKDVELRCDPISGHTALYWYRQSLGQGLEFLIYFQGNSAPDKSGLPSDRFSAERTGGSVSTLTIQRTQQEDSAVYLCASSLATSGTSDEQFFGPGTRLTVL.

The J gene is TRBJ2-1, the V gene TRBV2; D might be TRBD1 (6 bases). Trimming shortened V by 4 bases and J by 5 bases, and 12 bases separated the two germline ends. Germline CDR1 reads SNHLY; CDR2 reads FYNNEI. The CDR3 contains 14 residues. The CDR3 nucleotides are TGTGCCAGCAGTGTGGGGGCACTTAACAATGAGCAGTTCTTC. It is translated as CASSVGALNNEQFF.

The V call is TRBV28, the J call TRBJ2-1; weak D call: TRBD1 (6 bases). Germline V gene data show CDR1 as MDHEN and CDR2 as SYDVKM. This CDR3 spans 16 amino acids. The V and J ends lost 0 bases and 13 bases respectively, with 22 bases between them. The CDR3 DNA sequence: TGTGCCAGCAGTTTATGGGGTCAGGGGCTCCAAGAGACCCAGTTCTTC. Translating it yields CASSLWGQGLQETQFF.

This chain joins TRBV4-1 and TRBJ2-3, with D possibly being TRBD2 (5 bases). The V gene lost 1 base and the J gene lost 6 bases, with 8 bases spanning the gap. Germline-derived CDR1 and CDR2 are MGHRA and YSYEKL. CDR3 length: 13 amino acids. DNA for the CDR3: TGCGCCAGCAGCCAAGTACTAGGGGATACGCAGTATTTT. Amino acids: CASSQVLGDTQYF.

The DNA of the CDR3 is TGCAGTGCTAGAGGGAAGGGACTAGCTAGCTCCTACAATGAGCAGTTCTTC. It codes for CSARGKGLASSYNEQFF. This chain connects TRBV20-1 to TRBJ2-1; 9 bases line up with TRBD2. The CDR3 length is 17 residues. In germline, CDR1 is DFQATT, CDR2 SNEGSKA (reference sequence). V was clipped by 1 base and J by 0 bases; unmatched bases: 7.

Remarks on this clonotype: This may stem from a read error, because a much larger clone lies one nucleotide away. The chain couples TRBV10-2 to TRBJ2-1; the D gene is possibly TRBD2 (5 bases). Germline V gives CDR1 WSHSY, CDR2 SAAADI. The length of the CDR3 is 13 residues. V dropped 6 bases and J dropped 8 bases, with 14 bases sitting between them. CDR3 loop: CASRAGQCDEQFF. For the CDR3, the DNA is TGCGCCAGCAGGGCGGGTCAATGCGATGAGCAGTTCTTC.

The V gene is TRBV5-1, the J gene TRBJ2-7, with 7 nucleotides matching TRBD1. CDR1 is SGHRS and CDR2 is YFSETQ in the germline V gene. V trimming: 2 bases; J trimming: 3 bases; junction bases outside the gene matches: 5. The CDR3 consists of 14 residues. CDR3 in DNA: TGCGCCAGCAGCTTCCACGGGACAGACTACGAGCAGTACTTC. Amino acids: CASSFHGTDYEQYF. The whole variable domain, filled in from reference TRBV5-1 and TRBJ2-7, reads KAGVTQTPRYLIKTRGQQVTLSCSPISGHRSVSWYQQTPGQGLQFLFEYFSETQRNKGNFPGRFSGRQFSNSRSEMNVSTLELGDSALYLCASSFHGTDYEQYFGPGTRLTVT.

The DNA for the CDR3 is TGTGCCAGCAGCCACGGGACAGTCTACAATGAGCAGTTCTTC. Protein product: CASSHGTVYNEQFF. The chain joins TRBV7-8 to TRBJ2-1; 7 bases are shared with TRBD1. The germline CDR1 and CDR2 sequences are SGHVS and FQNEAQ. V trimming: 5 bases; J trimming: 3 bases; junction bases outside the gene matches: 4. There are 14 residues in the CDR3.

This clonotype was seen repeatedly, ten times or more. The rearrangement links TRBV28 to TRBJ2-7; possible D gene TRBD2, 5 bases. The length of the CDR3 is 14 residues. Trimming cost V 4 bases and J 6 bases, with 16 bases left between them. Germline V CDR1 and CDR2: MDHEN, SYDVKM. The CDR3 coding sequence is TGTGCCAGCAGTTCGCTCGGAGGAGTCGCCGAGCAGTACTTC. Its translation: CASSSLGGVAEQYF.

This clonotype was recorded at least ten times. The J gene is TRBJ2-1, the V gene TRBV5-1; 9 bases map to TRBD2. Trimming took 8 bases from V and 4 from J; bases not matched to a gene: 13. Germline CDR1 is SGHRS and CDR2 is YFSETQ. The CDR3 extends over 16 amino acids. CDR3 coding DNA: TGCGCCAGTTCAAGCGGGGGGCGACCTGAATACAATGAGCAGTTCTTC. Its protein product is CASSSGGRPEYNEQFF.

This clonotype showed up just a few times. The gene calls are TRBV6-1 and TRBJ1-6; D gene uncertain. V lost 6 bases, J lost 5 bases, and 11 bases lay in between. Germline lookup yields CDR1 MNHNS and CDR2 SASEGT. This CDR3 comprises 14 residues. The CDR3 DNA reads as TGTGCCAGCAGGTTCCGGGCGGATAATTCACCCCTCCACTTT. Translation: CASRFRADNSPLHF.

This clonotype showed up just a few times. This chain uses TRBV20-1 with TRBJ1-3; TRBD1 is a possible D gene (5 bases). The CDR3 runs to 15 residues. Germline CDR1 DFQATT, CDR2 SNEGSKA (reference sequence). Deletions cut 6 bases from V and 0 bases from J, with 15 bases between. CDR3 region: CSAPRGESSGNTIYF. The CDR3 nucleotides read TGCAGTGCCCCTCGGGGGGAGAGCTCTGGAAACACCATATATTTT.

Only one count was recorded for this clonotype. The J gene is TRBJ1-4, the V gene TRBV20-1; 9 bases are a match to TRBD1. J gave up 8 bases and V 3 bases, and 10 bases lay outside the gene matches. The CDR3 spans 15 residues. The germline V gene encodes CDR1 DFQATT and CDR2 SNEGSKA (reference sequence). CDR3 residues: CSARSGTGWREKLFF. Here the CDR3 DNA reads TGCAGTGCTAGGTCAGGGACAGGGTGGCGAGAAAAACTGTTTTTT.

The rearrangement joins TRBV6-5 to TRBJ1-2; TRBD1 matches 8 bases. Trimming removed 2 bases from V and 7 bases from J; junction bases left unmatched: 9. The CDR3 is 15 amino acids. Germline lookup yields CDR1 MNHEY and CDR2 SVGAGI. The DNA for the CDR3 is TGTGCCAGCAGTTACCTTGACAGGGGATTGAGTGGCTACACCTTC. Its protein is CASSYLDRGLSGYTF.

The chain has TRBV20-1 and TRBJ1-4, with a weak D call TRBD1 (5 bases). CDR1 and CDR2 from the germline V gene are DFQATT and SNEGSKA (reference sequence). This CDR3 is built from 13 residues. V was clipped by 1 base and J by 6 bases, with 9 bases between them. CDR3: CSARAGTDEKLFF. The CDR3 region has the DNA TGCAGTGCTAGAGCCGGGACCGATGAAAAACTGTTTTTT.

The rearrangement joins TRBV20-1 to TRBJ2-4; D might be TRBD2 (5 bases). This CDR3 is 14 amino acids long. Germline V gene lookup returns CDR1 DFQATT and CDR2 SNEGSKA (reference sequence). V was trimmed by 1 base and J by 8 bases, leaving 15 bases between them. CDR3 residues: CSARARVPGDIQYF. In nucleotides, the CDR3 is TGCAGTGCTAGAGCGCGGGTCCCTGGAGACATTCAGTACTTC.

This chain links TRBV29-1 with TRBJ1-3; no definite D call. Trimming removed 0 bases at V and 4 bases at J, with 16 bases between. Germline V gene data show CDR1 as SQVTM and CDR2 as ANQGSEA. This CDR3 has 16 residues. CDR3 region: CSVEDRLGAYGNTIYF. CDR3 coding DNA: TGCAGCGTTGAAGATAGGTTGGGAGCGTACGGAAACACCATATATTTT.

The chain couples TRBV7-9 to TRBJ1-2, with D perhaps TRBD1 (5 bases). V was cut by 5 bases and J by 11 bases, with 21 bases left in between. This CDR3 has 14 amino acids. Germline loops: CDR1 SEHNR, CDR2 FQNEAQ (reference sequence). This CDR3 is CASSPQATGREYTF. CDR3 coding DNA: TGTGCCAGCAGCCCACAGGCCACGGGCAGGGAGTACACCTTC.

This clonotype was recorded many times. CDR3 nucleotide sequence: TGTGCCAGCAGCCAATCAGGGGATGGAAACATTCAGTACTTC. This translates into CASSQSGDGNIQYF. The rearrangement links TRBV3-1 to TRBJ2-4; a weak D match, TRBD1 (6 bases). This CDR3 is built from 14 residues. Trimming took 2 bases from V and 6 from J, leaving 11 bases between them. The germline CDR1 and CDR2 sequences are LGHDT and YNNKEL (reference sequence).